The entry that follows covers one T cell receptor (beta chain) sequence. Its target is not known. The data derive from a study of T cells in localized non-small cell lung cancer. Using immunoSEQ multiplex PCR, the repertoire was profiled, and TCRdb retains in-frame clones only, with some absent. Altogether some 130,000 clones are present, 80% to 90% being singletons, with the ten largest covering over 1.5%. Notes on the study in general: Longer overall survival was associated with a higher density of T cells in the blood.

The CDR3 spans 17 residues. The V segment lost 2 bases and the J segment 9 bases; nucleotides outside the gene matches: 10. Germline lookup yields CDR1 KGHSH and CDR2 LQKENI. The J gene is TRBJ2-3, the V gene TRBV18, with 14 bases that match TRBD2. The receptor was derived from a female donor at least 60 years old with stage I lung adenocarcinoma. The sample here was peripheral blood, taken before any cancer treatment. CDR3 in amino acids: CASSPAPGLAGAGTQYF. In nucleotides, the CDR3 is TGTGCCAGCTCACCAGCTCCGGGACTAGCGGGAGCAGGCACGCAGTATTTT. The full variable domain, rest sourced from reference TRBV18 and TRBJ2-3, is NAGVMQNPRHLVRRRGQEARLRCSPMKGHSHVYWYRQLPEEGLKFMVYLQKENIIDESGMPKERFSAEFPKEGPSILRIQQVVRGDSAAYFCASSPAPGLAGAGTQYFGPGTRLTVL.